This T cell receptor beta chain is from a study of CD8 T cells in Susac syndrome. Trimming stripped 7 bases from V and 1 base from J, with 10 bases between. The germline CDR1 and CDR2 sequences are SGHTA and FQGNSA. The CDR3 consists of 13 residues. Sequencing of TCR beta, carried out with a high-throughput approach, was applied to CD8+ and CD4+ T cells from the blood. Treatment-naive patients with stable or active relapsing-remitting disease served as multiple sclerosis controls. Negative isolation yielded the CD8+ and CD4+ T cells, while FACS enriched the TEMRA cells. An amount of RNA that ranged from roughly 0.5 to 1 ug was reverse transcribed with random hexamers. With immunoSEQ multiplex PCR, TCR beta CDR3 was amplified across 54 Vbeta and 13 Jbeta. One entry per CDR3 protein, called by TCRdb with MiXCR from the immunoSEQ multiplex PCR reads. The table includes over 150,000 distinct CDR3 sequences, over 85% detected once.

The clonotype was recovered from a human donor with multiple sclerosis. The V gene is TRBV7-2, the J gene TRBJ2-5; a possible D gene is TRBD1 (6 bases). Sequencing used CD4+ T cells from PBMCs. CDR3: CASTVDSQETQYF. For the CDR3, the DNA is TGTGCCAGCACCGTGGACAGCCAAGAGACCCAGTACTTC.